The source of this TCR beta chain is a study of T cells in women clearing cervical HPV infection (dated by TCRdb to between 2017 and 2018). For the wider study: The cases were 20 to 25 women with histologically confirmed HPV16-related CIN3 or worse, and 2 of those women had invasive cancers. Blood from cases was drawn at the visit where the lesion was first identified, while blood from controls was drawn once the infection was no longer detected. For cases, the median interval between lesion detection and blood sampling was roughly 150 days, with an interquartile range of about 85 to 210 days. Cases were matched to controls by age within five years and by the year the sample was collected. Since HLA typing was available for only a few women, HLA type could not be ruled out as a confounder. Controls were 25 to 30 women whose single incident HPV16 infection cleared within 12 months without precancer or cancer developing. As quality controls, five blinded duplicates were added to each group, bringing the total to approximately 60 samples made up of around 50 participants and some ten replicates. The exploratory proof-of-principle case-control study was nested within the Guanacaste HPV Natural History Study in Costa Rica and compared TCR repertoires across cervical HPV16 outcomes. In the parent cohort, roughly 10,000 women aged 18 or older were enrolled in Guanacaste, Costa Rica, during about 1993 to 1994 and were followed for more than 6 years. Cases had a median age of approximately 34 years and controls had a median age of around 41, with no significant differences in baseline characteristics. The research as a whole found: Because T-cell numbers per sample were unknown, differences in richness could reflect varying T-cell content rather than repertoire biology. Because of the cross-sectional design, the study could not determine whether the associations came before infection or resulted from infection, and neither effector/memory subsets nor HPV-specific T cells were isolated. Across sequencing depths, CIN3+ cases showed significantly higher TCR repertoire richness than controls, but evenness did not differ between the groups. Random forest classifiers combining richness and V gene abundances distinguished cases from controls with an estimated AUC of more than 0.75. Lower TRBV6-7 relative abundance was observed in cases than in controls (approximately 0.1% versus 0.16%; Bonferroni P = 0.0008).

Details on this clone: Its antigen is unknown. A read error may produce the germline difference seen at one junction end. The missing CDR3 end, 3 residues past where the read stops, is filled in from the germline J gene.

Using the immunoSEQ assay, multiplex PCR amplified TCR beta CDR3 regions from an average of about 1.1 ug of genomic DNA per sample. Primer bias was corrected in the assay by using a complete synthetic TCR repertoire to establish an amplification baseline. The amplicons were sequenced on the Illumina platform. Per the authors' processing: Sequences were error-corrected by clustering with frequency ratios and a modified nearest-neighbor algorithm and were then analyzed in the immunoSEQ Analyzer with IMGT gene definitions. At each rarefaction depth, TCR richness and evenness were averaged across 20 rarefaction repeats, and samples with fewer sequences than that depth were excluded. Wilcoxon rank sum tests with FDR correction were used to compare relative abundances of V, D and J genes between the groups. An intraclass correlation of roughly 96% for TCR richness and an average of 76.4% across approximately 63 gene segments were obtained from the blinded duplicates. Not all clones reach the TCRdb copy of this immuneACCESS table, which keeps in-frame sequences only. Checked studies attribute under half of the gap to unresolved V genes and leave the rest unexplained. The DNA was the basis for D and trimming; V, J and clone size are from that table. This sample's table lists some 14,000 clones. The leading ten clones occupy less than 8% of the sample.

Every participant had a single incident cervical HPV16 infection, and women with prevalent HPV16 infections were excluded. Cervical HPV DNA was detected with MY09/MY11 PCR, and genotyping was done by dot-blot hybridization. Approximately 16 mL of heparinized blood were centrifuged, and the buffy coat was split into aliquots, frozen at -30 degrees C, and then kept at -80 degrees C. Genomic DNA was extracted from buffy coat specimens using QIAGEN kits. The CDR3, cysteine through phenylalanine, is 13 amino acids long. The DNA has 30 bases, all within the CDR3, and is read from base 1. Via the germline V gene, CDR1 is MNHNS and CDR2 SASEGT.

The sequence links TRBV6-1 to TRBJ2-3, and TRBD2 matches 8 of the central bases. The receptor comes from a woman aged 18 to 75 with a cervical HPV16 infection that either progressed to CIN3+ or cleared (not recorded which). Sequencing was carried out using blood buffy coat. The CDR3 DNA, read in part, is TGTGCCAGCTGTGAGCGGGGGCCAGATACG. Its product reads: CASCERGPDT. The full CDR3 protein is CASCERGPDTQYF.